The entry below describes one TCR beta chain. Unmatched junction bases numbered 3, after V lost 5 bases and J lost 6 bases. The germline CDR1 and CDR2 sequences are SGHTA and FQGNSA. The CDR3 consists of 14 residues. Time point denoted: pretreatment peripheral blood. The sample belongs to a study of PD-L1 blockade in urothelial cancer. Whole-study context: The researchers analyzed blood 3 weeks (second dose) and 6 weeks after treatment start. Counts from blood samples showed a median of roughly 150,000 T cells.

TCRdb's copy holds only in-frame clones and misses some; the assay was immunoSEQ multiplex PCR. The sample lists some 45,000 clones; 88% were seen once. This rearrangement joins TRBV7-2 to TRBJ2-2; 10 bases agree with TRBD1. The sequenced sample was PBMCs, obtained around atezolizumab (anti-PD-L1) treatment. The clonotype was recovered from a donor older than 35 with urothelial cancer. Here the CDR3 reads CASSPGQGSGELFF. CDR3 DNA sequence: TGTGCCAGCAGCCCGGGACAGGGGTCCGGGGAGCTGTTTTTT.